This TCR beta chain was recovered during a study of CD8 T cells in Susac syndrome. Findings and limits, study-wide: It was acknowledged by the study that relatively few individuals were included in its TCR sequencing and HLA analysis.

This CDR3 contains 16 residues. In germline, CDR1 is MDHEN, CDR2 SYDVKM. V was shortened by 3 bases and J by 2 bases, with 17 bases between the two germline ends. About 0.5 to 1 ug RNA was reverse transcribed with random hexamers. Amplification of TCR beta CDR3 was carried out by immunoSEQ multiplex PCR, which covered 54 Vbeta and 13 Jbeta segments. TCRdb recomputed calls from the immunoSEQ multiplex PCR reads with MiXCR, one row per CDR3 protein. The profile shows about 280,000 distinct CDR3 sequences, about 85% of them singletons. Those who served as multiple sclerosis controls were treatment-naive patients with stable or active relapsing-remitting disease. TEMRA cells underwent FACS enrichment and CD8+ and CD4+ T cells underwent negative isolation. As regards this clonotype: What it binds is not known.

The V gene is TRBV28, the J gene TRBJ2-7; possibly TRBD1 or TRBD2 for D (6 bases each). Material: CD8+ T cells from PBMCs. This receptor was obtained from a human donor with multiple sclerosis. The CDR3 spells CASSFGLRDITYEQYF. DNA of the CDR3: TGTGCCAGCAGTTTCGGGTTGCGGGACATCACCTACGAGCAGTACTTC. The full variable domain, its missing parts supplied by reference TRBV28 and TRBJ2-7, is DVKVTQSSRYLVKRTGEKVFLECVQDMDHENMFWYRQDPGLGLRLIYFSYDVKMKEKGDIPEGYSVSREKKERFSLILESASTNQTSMYLCASSFGLRDITYEQYFGPGTRLTVT.